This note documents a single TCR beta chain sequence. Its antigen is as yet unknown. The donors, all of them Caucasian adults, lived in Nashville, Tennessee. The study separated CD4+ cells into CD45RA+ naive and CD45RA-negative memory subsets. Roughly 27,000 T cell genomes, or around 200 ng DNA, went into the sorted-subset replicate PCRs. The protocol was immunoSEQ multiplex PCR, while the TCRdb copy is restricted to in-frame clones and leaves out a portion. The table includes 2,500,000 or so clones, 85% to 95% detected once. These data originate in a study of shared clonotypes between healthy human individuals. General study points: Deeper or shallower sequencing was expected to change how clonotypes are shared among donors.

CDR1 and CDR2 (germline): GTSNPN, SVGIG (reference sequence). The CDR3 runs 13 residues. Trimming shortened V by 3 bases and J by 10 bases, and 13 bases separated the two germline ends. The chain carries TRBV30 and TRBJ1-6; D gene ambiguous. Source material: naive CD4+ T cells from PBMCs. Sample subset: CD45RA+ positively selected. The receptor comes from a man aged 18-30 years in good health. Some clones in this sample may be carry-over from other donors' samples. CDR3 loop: CAWSPYVQSPLHF. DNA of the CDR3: TGTGCCTGGAGCCCCTATGTTCAGTCACCCCTCCACTTT. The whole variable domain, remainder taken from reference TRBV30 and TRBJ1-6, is SQTIHQWPATLVQPVGSPLSLECTVEGTSNPNLYWYRQAAGRGLQLLFYSVGIGQISSEVPQNLSASRPQDRQFILSSKKLLLSDSGFYLCAWSPYVQSPLHFGNGTRLTVT.